These 8 T cell receptor beta chains originate from one sample sequenced in a study of beta chain features in type 1 diabetes. Reverse transcribing all isolated RNA meant expressed TCRB transcripts were sequenced. The method was immunoSEQ multiplex PCR; TCRdb's version includes in-frame clones alone and lacks a portion of them. The sample carries 70,000 to 95,000 clones, roughly 34% recorded once. The sample was stem cell memory CD4+ T cells from blood. Source of these receptors: a woman aged 18 to 35 in good health.

This clone was seen once. This chain joins TRBV5-6 and TRBJ2-7; 11 bases match TRBD2. The V gene end was trimmed by 1 base and the J gene end by 4 bases; junction bases not matched to a gene: 4. Germline V gene lookup returns CDR1 SGHDT and CDR2 YYEEEE. This CDR3 has 15 residues. The CDR3 DNA reads as TGTGCCAGCAGCTTGTTAGCGGGGGGGGGATACGAGCAGTACTTC. Translating it yields CASSLLAGGGYEQYF.

This clone has just a few counts. This rearrangement joins TRBV19 to TRBJ2-5; D possibly corresponds to TRBD2 (5 bases). The V gene's germline CDR1 is LNHDA and CDR2 SQIVND (reference sequence). The V end lost 5 bases, the J end lost 7 bases, and 11 bases lay between the germline ends. The CDR3 runs 12 residues. CDR3 loop: CASSSDAGTQYF. The CDR3 bases are TGTGCCAGTAGTTCGGACGCGGGGACCCAGTACTTC.

Details on this clone: Sequence at one end of the junction differs from germline and may be a read error. V and J are TRBV2 and TRBJ2-5, with TRBD1 matching over 8 bases. This CDR3 comprises 15 residues. Germline V lookup: CDR1 SNHLY, CDR2 FYNNEI. CDR3 DNA sequence: TGTGCCAGCAGCGAAGAAGGACAGGGCCAAGAGACCCAGTACTTC. It is translated as CASSEEGQGQETQYF.

The chain employs TRBV6-5 and TRBJ2-1; tentative D call: TRBD1 (5 bases). Looked up from germline, CDR1 is MNHEY and CDR2 is SVGAGI. This CDR3 is 12 amino acids long. The V end was cut by 5 bases, the J end by 7 bases, with 9 bases between. The CDR3 region has the DNA TGTGCCAGCAGTACCCAGGGTAATGAGCAGTTCTTC. As protein: CASSTQGNEQFF.

The V call is TRBV4-1, the J call TRBJ2-7; tentatively, D is TRBD1 (6 bases). The germline V gene encodes CDR1 MGHRA and CDR2 YSYEKL. This CDR3 is built from 16 residues. V was clipped by 1 base and J by 1 base, with 14 bases between them. The CDR3 is CASSQVEIRGSYEQYF. CDR3 bases: TGCGCCAGCAGCCAAGTGGAGATTAGGGGGTCCTACGAGCAGTACTTC.

This clone appeared a few times. V usage is TRBV7-2 and J usage is TRBJ2-7, with 9 bases that match TRBD1. This CDR3 is built from 13 residues. Germline-derived CDR1 and CDR2 are SGHTA and FQGNSA. V was pared by 5 bases and J by 4 bases, with 3 bases of the junction left unmatched. CDR3 region: CASSPGTGYEQYF. DNA of the CDR3: TGTGCCAGCAGCCCGGGGACAGGGTACGAGCAGTACTTC. Filled out from reference TRBV7-2 and TRBJ2-7, the complete variable domain reads GAGVSQSPSNKVTEKGKDVELRCDPISGHTALYWYRQSLGQGLEFLIYFQGNSAPDKSGLPSDRFSAERTGGSVSTLTIQRTQQEDSAVYLCASSPGTGYEQYFGPGTRLTVT.

This clone was counted a single time. The CDR3 reads CASAAGGRTDTQYF. The CDR3 DNA sequence: TGTGCCAGCGCTGCGGGGGGCCGCACAGATACGCAGTATTTT. V is TRBV6-6 and J is TRBJ2-3; 8 bases fit TRBD2. This CDR3 is built from 14 residues. V shed 8 bases and J 1 base; nucleotides not matched to a gene: 5. Germline V gene sequence: CDR1 MNHNY, CDR2 SVGAGI (reference sequence).

The chain recombines TRBV25-1 with TRBJ1-2; no firm D call. CDR1 and CDR2 (germline): MGHDK, SYGVNS. V gave up 2 bases and J gave up 0 bases, with 10 bases separating them. This CDR3 comprises 15 residues. The CDR3 sequence is CASSEGVLANYGYTF. The DNA of the CDR3 is TGTGCCAGCAGTGAAGGAGTGTTAGCTAACTATGGCTACACCTTC.